The T cell receptor beta chain described here comes from a study of T-cell reconstitution after alpha-beta-depleted transplantation in children. Findings and caveats of the study: Where some patients showed high TCRbeta diversity at day 60, it came from recipient T cells and thymic progenitors that had survived. Roughly two months post-transplant, alpha-beta T cells reportedly originated from several hundred graft clones that had expanded. T cells produced anew were the main source of T-cell counts and diversity one year after transplant.

TCRbeta library preparation incorporated unique molecular identifiers. TCRdb reprocessed the PCR reads via MiXCR and lists one record per CDR3 protein. The sample yields 140,000 to 150,000 distinct CDR3 sequences, more than 8% seen once. Germline V gene data show CDR1 as MDHEN and CDR2 as SYDVKM. This CDR3 has 18 residues. The V gene end was trimmed by 3 bases and the J gene end by 10 bases; junction bases not matched to a gene: 21. Turning to this clonotype: Its antigen is currently unknown.

This TCR derives from a female patient between 2 and 15 years old who had a stem cell transplant for congenital amegakaryocytic thrombocytopenia, so the T cells may come from the graft donor. This chain connects TRBV28 to TRBJ2-3, with 8 positions matching TRBD2. Sequenced material: PBMCs, mostly from graft donor cells, taken 180 days after TCRalphabeta/CD19-depleted stem cell transplant. The CDR3 sequence: CASSFPPPLSGSEDAQYF. The CDR3 nucleotides read TGTGCCAGCAGTTTCCCCCCTCCTTTAAGCGGGAGTGAAGACGCGCAGTATTTT. The full variable domain, rest sourced from reference TRBV28 and TRBJ2-3, is DVKVTQSSRYLVKRTGEKVFLECVQDMDHENMFWYRQDPGLGLRLIYFSYDVKMKEKGDIPEGYSVSREKKERFSLILESASTNQTSMYLCASSFPPPLSGSEDAQYFGPGTRLTVL.